This TCR beta chain emerged from a study of a mutant IDH1 vaccine in newly diagnosed glioma. Study-wide context: Vaccines were first given 4-6 weeks after radiotherapy alone, or with temozolomide cycles. Among treated patients, around 62% were male and about 40% female, and mean age was approximately 43 years. Whole-study results and caveats: Vaccine-induced responses were seen in less than 95% of patients, spanning several MHC alleles.

Profiling relied on immunoSEQ multiplex PCR, and the TCRdb table lists in-frame clones only, not all of them. This table holds tens of thousands of clones, roughly 90% found once. Germline V gene data show CDR1 as MNHNY and CDR2 as SVGAGI (reference sequence). CDR3 length: 13 residues. J gave up 3 bases and V 5 bases, and 3 bases lay outside the gene matches. Notes on this clone: Its target is unknown.

Time point given: week 23, last vaccination. Every vaccine dose comprised 300 ug of mutant IDH1 20-mer peptide plus topical imiquimod. The chain recombines TRBV6-6 with TRBJ2-7, with TRBD1 identical over 8 bases. Sequences were derived from PBMCs, sampled from a glioma patient whose treatment included an IDH1 peptide vaccine. The receptor's source is a man aged 50 to 59 with glioma. The CDR3, as DNA: TGTGCCAGCAGTACAGGGGGACTCTACGAGCAGTACTTC. This encodes CASSTGGLYEQYF.